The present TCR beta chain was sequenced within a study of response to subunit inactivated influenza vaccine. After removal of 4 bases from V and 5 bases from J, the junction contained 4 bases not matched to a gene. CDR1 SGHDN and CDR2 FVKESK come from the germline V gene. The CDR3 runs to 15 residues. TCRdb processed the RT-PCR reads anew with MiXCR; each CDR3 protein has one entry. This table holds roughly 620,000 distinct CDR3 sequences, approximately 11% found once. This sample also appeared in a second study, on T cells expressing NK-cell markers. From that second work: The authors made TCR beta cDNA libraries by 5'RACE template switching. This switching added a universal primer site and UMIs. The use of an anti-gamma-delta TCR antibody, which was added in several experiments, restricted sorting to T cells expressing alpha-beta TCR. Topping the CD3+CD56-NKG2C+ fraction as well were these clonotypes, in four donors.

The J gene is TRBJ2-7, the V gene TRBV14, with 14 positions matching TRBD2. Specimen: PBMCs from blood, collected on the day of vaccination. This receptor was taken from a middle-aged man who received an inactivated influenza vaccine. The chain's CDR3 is CASSRLGLAGDEQYF. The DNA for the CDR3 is TGTGCCAGCAGCCGATTGGGACTAGCGGGAGACGAGCAGTACTTC.